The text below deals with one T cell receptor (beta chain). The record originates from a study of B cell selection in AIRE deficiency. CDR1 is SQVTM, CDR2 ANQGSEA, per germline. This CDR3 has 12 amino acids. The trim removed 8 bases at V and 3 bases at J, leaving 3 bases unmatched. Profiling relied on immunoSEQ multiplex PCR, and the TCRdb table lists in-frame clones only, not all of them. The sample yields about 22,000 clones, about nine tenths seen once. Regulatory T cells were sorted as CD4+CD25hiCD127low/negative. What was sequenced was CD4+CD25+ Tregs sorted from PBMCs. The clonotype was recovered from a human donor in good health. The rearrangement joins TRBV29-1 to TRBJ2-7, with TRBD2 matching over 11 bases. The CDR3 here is CSIGTSGYEQYF. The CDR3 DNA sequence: TGCAGCATCGGGACTAGCGGCTACGAGCAGTACTTC.